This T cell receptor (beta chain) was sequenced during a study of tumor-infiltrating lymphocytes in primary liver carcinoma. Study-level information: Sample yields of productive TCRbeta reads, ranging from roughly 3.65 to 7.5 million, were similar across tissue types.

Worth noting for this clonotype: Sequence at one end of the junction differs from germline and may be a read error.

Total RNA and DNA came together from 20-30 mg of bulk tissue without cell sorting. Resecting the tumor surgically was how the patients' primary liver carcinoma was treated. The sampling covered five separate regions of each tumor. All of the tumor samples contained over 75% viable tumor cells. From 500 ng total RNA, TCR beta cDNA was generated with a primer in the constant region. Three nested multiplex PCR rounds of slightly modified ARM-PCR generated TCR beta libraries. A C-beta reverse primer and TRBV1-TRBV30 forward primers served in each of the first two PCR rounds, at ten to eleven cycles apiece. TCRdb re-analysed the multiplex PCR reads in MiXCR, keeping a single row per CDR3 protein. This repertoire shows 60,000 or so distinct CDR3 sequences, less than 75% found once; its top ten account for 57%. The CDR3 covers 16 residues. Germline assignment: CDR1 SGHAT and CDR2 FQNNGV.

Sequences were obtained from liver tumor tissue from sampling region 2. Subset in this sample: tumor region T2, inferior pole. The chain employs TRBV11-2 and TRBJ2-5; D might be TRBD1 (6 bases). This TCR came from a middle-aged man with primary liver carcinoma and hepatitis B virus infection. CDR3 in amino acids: CASSLTAGASGETQYF. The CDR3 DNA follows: TGTGCGAGCAGCCTAACAGCAGGGGCCTCGGGGGAGACCCAGTACTTC. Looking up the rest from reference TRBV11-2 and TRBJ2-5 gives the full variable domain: EAGVAQSPRYKIIEKRQSVAFWCNPISGHATLYWYQQILGQGPKLLIQFQNNGVVDDSQLPKDRFSAERLKGVDSTLKIQPAKLEDSAVYLCASSLTAGASGETQYFGPGTRLLVL.